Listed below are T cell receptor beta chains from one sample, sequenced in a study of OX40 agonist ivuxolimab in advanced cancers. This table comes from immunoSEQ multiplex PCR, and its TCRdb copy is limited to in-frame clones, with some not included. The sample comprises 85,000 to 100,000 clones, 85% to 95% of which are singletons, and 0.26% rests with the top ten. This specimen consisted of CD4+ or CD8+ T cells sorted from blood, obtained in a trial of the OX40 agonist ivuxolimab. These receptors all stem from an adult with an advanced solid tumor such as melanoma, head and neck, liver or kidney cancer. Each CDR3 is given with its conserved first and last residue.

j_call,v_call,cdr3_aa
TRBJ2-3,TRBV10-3,CAISAGQGIDTQYF
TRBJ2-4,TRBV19,CASSITGTGNIQYF
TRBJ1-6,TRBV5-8,CASSLVGRDNSPLHF
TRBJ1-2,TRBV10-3,CAISRGSASNYGYTF
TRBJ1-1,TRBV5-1,CASRMTGEGDTEAFF
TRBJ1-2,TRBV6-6,CASSSQGQGEGYTF
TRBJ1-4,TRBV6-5,CASRFRFANEKLFF
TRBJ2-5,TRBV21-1,CASRGETQYF
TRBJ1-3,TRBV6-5,CASSWGISGNTIYF
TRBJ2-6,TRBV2,CASLTGSGGANVLTF
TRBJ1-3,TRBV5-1,CASSLGHGGSGNTIYF
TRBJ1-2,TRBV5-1,CASSLVGIAGYTF
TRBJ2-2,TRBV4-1,CASKKGGRGPSTGELFF
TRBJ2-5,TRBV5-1,CASSLEGETQYF
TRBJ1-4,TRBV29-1,CSVASGATNEKLFF
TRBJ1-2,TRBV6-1,CASSDSGRGLIYGYTF
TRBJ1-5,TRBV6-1,CASSEPAGLNQPQHF
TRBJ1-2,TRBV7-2,CASTLSRVSGYTF
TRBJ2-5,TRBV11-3,CASSRSYGETQYF
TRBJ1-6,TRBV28,CASSSSPYRGRSYNSPLHF
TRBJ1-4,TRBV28,CASTGDTREKLFF
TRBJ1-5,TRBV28,CASSLFAAPSNQPQHF
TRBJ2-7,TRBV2,CASNFGRPYEQYF
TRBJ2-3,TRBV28,CASSPPTFTDTQYF
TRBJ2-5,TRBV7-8,CASSFSGTSGRETQYF
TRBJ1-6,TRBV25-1,CASRVQGGNSPLHF
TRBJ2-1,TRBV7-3,CASSLASGYDEQFF
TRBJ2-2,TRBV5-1,CASSLLAGPLTGELFF
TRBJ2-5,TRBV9,CASSVALTGEETQYF
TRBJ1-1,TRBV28,CASSPRVGVTEAFF
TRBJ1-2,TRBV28,CASRNSGQGIYGYTF
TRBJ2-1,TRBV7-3,CASSPEAGPLGDEQFF
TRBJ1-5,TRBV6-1,CASSAHPGTLGNQPQHF
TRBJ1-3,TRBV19,CASSSRKNSGNTIYF
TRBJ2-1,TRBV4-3,CASSQDARSNEQFF
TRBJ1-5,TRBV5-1,CASSRDGNQPQHF
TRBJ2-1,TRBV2,CASHGVFSYNEQFF